The rows below give T cell receptor beta chains drawn from one sample of a study of cytomegalovirus exposure and HLA in healthy donors. The repertoire was sequenced with immunoSEQ multiplex PCR; TCRdb's copy has only in-frame clones and lacks some. The profile shows 100,000 or so clones, around 80% of them singletons. Material: PBMCs. The receptors come from a woman under 30 in good health and CMV-seronegative. The CDR3 runs from the conserved cysteine through the conserved F or W. Each record gives: clone size, V gene, D gene, J gene, CDR3 DNA, CDR3 protein. The D gene is left open where the match is weak. Rows give clone size only sometimes, using once, few, many, or a class for an expanded clone.

-,TRBV9,-,TRBJ2-4,TGTGCCAGCAGCCCTCAGCCAGGGGTGAACATTCAGTACTTC,CASSPQPGVNIQYF
-,TRBV7-2,TRBD1,TRBJ2-2,TGTGCCAGCAGCTTACAGACAGGGGGAACCGGGGAGCTGTTTTTT,CASSLQTGGTGELFF
-,TRBV6-5,TRBD1,TRBJ1-3,TGTGCCAGCAGTCGACAGGGGCTCTATGGAAACACCATATATTTT,CASSRQGLYGNTIYF
-,TRBV27,TRBD1,TRBJ2-1,TGTGCCAGCAGAGACGACAGGGGGTGGAACAATGAGCAGTTCTTC,CASRDDRGWNNEQFF
-,TRBV28,-,TRBJ2-7,TGTGCCAGCAGTGATACAGGGAGGGGTTACGAGCAGTACTTC,CASSDTGRGYEQYF
-,TRBV28,TRBD1,TRBJ1-5,TGTGCCAGCAGTCTCGACAGGGGCGGTCTAACCAATCAGCCCCAGCATTTT,CASSLDRGGLTNQPQHF
once,TRBV2,TRBD2,TRBJ2-1,TGTGCCAGCAGTGAAGCGACGGGCGGGGGGGCAGAGGAGCAGTTCTTC,CASSEATGGGAEEQFF
many,TRBV5-6,TRBD1,TRBJ2-7,TGTGCCAGCAGCTTGGTGGGACAGGGCCTCGAGCAGTACTTC,CASSLVGQGLEQYF
-,TRBV28,TRBD2,TRBJ2-1,TGTGCCAGCAGGGCGGGGGGGCCTCGAAATGAGCAGTTCTTC,CASRAGGPRNEQFF
-,TRBV7-8,TRBD2,TRBJ2-2,TGTGCCAGCAGCTTAGGGGAACTAGCGGAGATTAACACCGGGGAGCTGTTTTTT,CASSLGELAEINTGELFF
once,TRBV28,-,TRBJ2-5,TGTGCCAGCACCTCTCGGGGTTACCTTCAAGAGACCCAGTACTTC,CASTSRGYLQETQYF
-,TRBV28,-,TRBJ1-2,TGTGCCAGCAGTATGGACGAGGCAGGGGCCCACTATGGCTACACCTTC,CASSMDEAGAHYGYTF
-,TRBV11-2,TRBD2,TRBJ2-1,TGTGCCAGCAGACTAGCGGGGGGGTACAATGAGCAGTTCTTC,CASRLAGGYNEQFF
-,TRBV19,-,TRBJ2-1,TGTGCCAGTAGCTGGACAGGAGGGTGGGTGGGAGATGAGCAGTTCTTC,CASSWTGGWVGDEQFF
-,TRBV5-6,-,TRBJ1-6,TGTGCCAGCAGCCCCCTTGGGGGGGTAGTCCACTTT,CASSPLGGVVHF
-,TRBV4-1,-,TRBJ1-1,TGCGCCAGCAGCAAGCCCGCCGCCCCCATAGCTTTCTTT,CASSKPAAPIAFF
-,TRBV19,TRBD2,TRBJ2-2,TGTGCCAGTAGATGGGGACTAGCGGGCACCGGGGAGCTGTTTTTT,CASRWGLAGTGELFF
-,TRBV7-8,TRBD2,TRBJ2-1,TGTGCCAGCAGCTCGTTAGCGGGGGGGCTTCAAAATGAGCAGTTCTTC,CASSSLAGGLQNEQFF
-,TRBV10-2,TRBD1,TRBJ2-5,TGCGCCACCAAAGGGACAGGGGTTCTCGAGACCCAGTACTTC,CATKGTGVLETQYF
-,TRBV4-1,-,TRBJ2-3,TGCGCCAGCAGCCAATCGCAGGGTAGAGATACGCAGTATTTT,CASSQSQGRDTQYF
-,TRBV29-1,-,TRBJ2-5,TGCAGCGCCACAGGGATGGAGACCCAGTACTTC,CSATGMETQYF
-,TRBV5-6,TRBD2,TRBJ2-1,TGTGCCAGCAGCCCAAAAGAGGGACTAGCGGGGGACAATGAGCAGTTCTTC,CASSPKEGLAGDNEQFF
-,TRBV28,-,TRBJ1-6,TGTGCCAGCAGTCCCCCGGGCTATAATTCACCCCTCCACTTT,CASSPPGYNSPLHF
-,TRBV6-1,TRBD1,TRBJ2-1,TGTGCCAGCAGTTGGGACAGCTCCTACAATGAGCAGTTCTTC,CASSWDSSYNEQFF
-,TRBV27,TRBD2,TRBJ2-7,TGTGCCAGCAGTTTGCGGCCTAGCGGGTACGAGCAGTACTTC,CASSLRPSGYEQYF
-,TRBV28,-,TRBJ2-5,TGTGCCAGCAGTTTTGCGGGGAGAGAGACCCAGTACTTC,CASSFAGRETQYF